This TCR beta chain was documented in a study of cytomegalovirus exposure and HLA in healthy donors. CDR1 and CDR2 from the germline V gene are MNHNY and SVGAGI (reference sequence). The CDR3 contains 14 residues. V gave up 1 base and J gave up 12 bases, with 19 bases separating them. Use of 60 Vbeta and 13 Jbeta primers characterized the PCR. Sequencing was performed with immunoSEQ multiplex PCR; in TCRdb, only in-frame clones are kept and a portion is missing. The sample has tens of thousands of clones, about 79% seen once; the top ten hold under 9%. Sequenced sample: PBMCs. The sequence derives from a man in his sixties in good health and CMV-seropositive. V is TRBV6-6 and J is TRBJ2-7, with D possibly being TRBD1 (5 bases). CDR3 residues: CASSYLRQAKGLYF. In DNA, the CDR3 is TGTGCCAGCAGTTACTTGCGGCAGGCGAAGGGGTTGTACTTC.